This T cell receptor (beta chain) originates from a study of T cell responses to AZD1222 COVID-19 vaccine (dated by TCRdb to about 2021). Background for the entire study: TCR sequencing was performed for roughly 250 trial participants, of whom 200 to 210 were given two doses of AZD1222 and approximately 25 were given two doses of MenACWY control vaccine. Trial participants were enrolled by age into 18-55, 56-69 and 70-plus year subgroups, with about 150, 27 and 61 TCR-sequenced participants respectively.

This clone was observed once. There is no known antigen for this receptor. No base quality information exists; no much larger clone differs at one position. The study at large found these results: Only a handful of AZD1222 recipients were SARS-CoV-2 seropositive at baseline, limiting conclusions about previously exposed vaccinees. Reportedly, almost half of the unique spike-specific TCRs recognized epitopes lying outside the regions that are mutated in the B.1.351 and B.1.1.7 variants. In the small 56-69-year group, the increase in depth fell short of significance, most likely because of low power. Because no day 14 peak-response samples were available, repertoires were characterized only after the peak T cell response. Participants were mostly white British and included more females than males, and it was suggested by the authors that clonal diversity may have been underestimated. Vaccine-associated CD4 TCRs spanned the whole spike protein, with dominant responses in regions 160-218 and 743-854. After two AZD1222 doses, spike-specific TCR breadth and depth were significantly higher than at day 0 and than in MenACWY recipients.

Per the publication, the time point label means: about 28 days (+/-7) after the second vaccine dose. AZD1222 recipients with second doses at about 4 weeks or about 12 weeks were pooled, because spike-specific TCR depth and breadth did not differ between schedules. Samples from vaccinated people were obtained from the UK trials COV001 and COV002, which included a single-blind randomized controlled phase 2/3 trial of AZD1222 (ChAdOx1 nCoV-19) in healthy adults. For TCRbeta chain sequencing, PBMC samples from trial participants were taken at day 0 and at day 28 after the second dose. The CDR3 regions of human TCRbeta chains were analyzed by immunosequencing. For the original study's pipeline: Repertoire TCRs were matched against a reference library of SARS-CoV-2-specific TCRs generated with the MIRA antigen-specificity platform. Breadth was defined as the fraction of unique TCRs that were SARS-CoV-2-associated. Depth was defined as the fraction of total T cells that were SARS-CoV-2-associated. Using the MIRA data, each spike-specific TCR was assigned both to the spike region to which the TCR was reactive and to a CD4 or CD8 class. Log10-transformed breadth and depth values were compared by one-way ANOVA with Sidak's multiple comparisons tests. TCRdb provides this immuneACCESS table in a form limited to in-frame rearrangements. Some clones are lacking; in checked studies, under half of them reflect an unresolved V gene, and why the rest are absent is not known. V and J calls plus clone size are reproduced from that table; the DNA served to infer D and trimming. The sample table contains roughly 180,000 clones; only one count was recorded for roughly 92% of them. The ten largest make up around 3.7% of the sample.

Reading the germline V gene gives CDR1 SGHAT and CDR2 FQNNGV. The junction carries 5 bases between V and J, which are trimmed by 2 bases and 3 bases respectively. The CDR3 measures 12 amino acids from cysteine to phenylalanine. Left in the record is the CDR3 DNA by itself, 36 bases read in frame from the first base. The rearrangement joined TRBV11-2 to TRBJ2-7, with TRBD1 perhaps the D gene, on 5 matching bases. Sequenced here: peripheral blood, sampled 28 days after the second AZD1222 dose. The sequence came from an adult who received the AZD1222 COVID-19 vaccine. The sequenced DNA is TGTGCCAGCAGCTTACAGGGCTACGAGCAGTACTTC. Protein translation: CASSLQGYEQYF.